Sequencing of this TCR beta chain was carried out in a study of T cells expressing NK-cell markers. Study context: Among eight sequenced donors, seven carried HCMV seropositivity while one was seronegative. Whole-study results and caveats: Dominance of the CD3+CD56-NKG2C+ fraction by these clonotypes also held in several donors. The contribution of dominant NKG2C+ clonotypes to CD8+ T cells in about six donors was 1.0-7.0%.

The cDNA for TCR beta came from 5'RACE template switching with UMIs. Using the 5' RACE reads, TCRdb records one entry per CDR3 protein without DNA. The sample has 500,000 to 700,000 distinct CDR3 sequences. Worth noting for this clonotype: Its antigen is unidentified.

This clonotype was obtained from a man younger than 30 in good health. Sample: blood T cells: a sorted CD56 or NKG2C T cell subset, CD4+ or CD8+ T cells, or bulk PBMC T cells (not recorded which).

This chain's CDR3 is CASSPASGIGYTF. V and J are TRBV5-1 and TRBJ1-2. The CDR3 covers 13 residues. Germline V gene sequence: CDR1 SGHRS, CDR2 YFSETQ.